These 15 T cell receptor beta chains originate from one sample sequenced in a study of early stage breast cancer tumors. Sequencing was performed with immunoSEQ multiplex PCR; in TCRdb, only in-frame clones are kept and a portion is missing. The sample has around 25,000 clones, 65% to 75% seen once; the top ten hold 9.5% to 10%. The material sequenced was breast tumor tissue. These receptors were obtained from a person in their sixties with breast cancer.

The J gene is TRBJ2-3, the V gene TRBV5-1; the match to TRBD1 covers 9 bases. V lost 4 bases to trimming and J lost 4 bases; unmatched junction nucleotides: 4. The CDR3 has 14 residues. Germline CDR1 and CDR2: SGHRS and YFSETQ. The CDR3 protein is CASSRRTGADTQYF. CDR3 bases: TGCGCCAGCAGCCGGCGGACAGGGGCAGATACGCAGTATTTT.

V and J are TRBV4-2 and TRBJ2-7; 10 bases line up with TRBD1. Trimming cost V 3 bases and J 6 bases; bases outside gene matches: 8. Per germline, CDR1 LGHNA and CDR2 YNFKEQ. This CDR3 contains 15 residues. As DNA, the CDR3 is TGTGCCAGCAGCCACCCCAGACAGGGGGCAGGCGAGCAGTACTTC. This sequence encodes CASSHPRQGAGEQYF.

V gene TRBV18 combines with J gene TRBJ2-7; D perhaps matches TRBD2 (5 bases). Germline loops: CDR1 KGHSH, CDR2 LQKENI. The CDR3 is 13 amino acids. The ends were cut back, 3 bases at V and 0 bases at J, with 6 bases in the middle. The CDR3 loop is CASSPGSSYEQYF. The CDR3 nucleotides are TGTGCCAGCTCACCTGGGAGCTCCTACGAGCAGTACTTC.

The chain employs TRBV4-3 and TRBJ1-1; D remains unclear. Germline V gene data show CDR1 as LGHNA and CDR2 as YSLEER. The CDR3 runs to 16 residues. V dropped 1 base and J dropped 4 bases, with 16 bases sitting between them. The DNA for the CDR3 is TGCGCCAGCAGCCAAGGCGCGGGAGGAAAGGTCACTGAAGCTTTCTTT. Its translation: CASSQGAGGKVTEAFF.

The rearrangement links TRBV7-9 to TRBJ2-1, with 7 bases lining up with TRBD2. This CDR3 spans 13 amino acids. Germline V gives CDR1 SEHNR, CDR2 FQNEAQ (reference sequence). V dropped 3 bases and J dropped 9; count of bases not matched to a gene: 5. The DNA for the CDR3 is TGTGCCAGCAGCTTCACGGGGGGTAGTGAGCAGTTCTTC. Residues: CASSFTGGSEQFF.

V and J are TRBV7-9 and TRBJ1-4; 7 bases fit TRBD1. The J segment lost 4 bases and the V segment lost 4 bases, leaving 9 bases of the junction unmatched. Germline CDR1 and CDR2: SEHNR and FQNEAQ (reference sequence). The CDR3 contains 16 residues. The CDR3 here is CASSSPPGQFNEKLFF. CDR3 nucleotide sequence: TGTGCCAGCAGCTCCCCACCGGGACAGTTTAATGAAAAACTGTTTTTT.

J is TRBJ2-1 and V is TRBV18; D gene unclear. CDR1 and CDR2 (germline): KGHSH, LQKENI. The CDR3 totals 12 residues. The V gene lost 6 bases and the J gene lost 8 bases, with 11 bases spanning the gap. Here the CDR3 DNA reads TGTGCCAGCTCCCCGCAGGTGGATGAGCAGTTCTTC. Its translation is CASSPQVDEQFF.

This sequence joins TRBV5-1 and TRBJ2-2; D gene ambiguous. Trimming stripped 6 bases from V and 0 bases from J, with 3 bases between. Germline assignment: CDR1 SGHRS and CDR2 YFSETQ. There are 12 residues in the CDR3. The CDR3 DNA reads as TGCGCCAGCAACACGAACACCGGGGAGCTGTTTTTT. This gives the protein CASNTNTGELFF.

The rearrangement links TRBV9 to TRBJ1-4; weak D call: TRBD1 (6 bases). The V end lost 4 bases, the J end lost 5 bases, and 15 bases lay between the germline ends. This CDR3 contains 15 residues. Germline assignment: CDR1 SGDLS and CDR2 YYNGEE. CDR3 DNA: TGTGCCAGCAGCCCGGGGACAACCCTGAATGAAAAACTGTTTTTT. Its protein is CASSPGTTLNEKLFF.

The chain joins TRBV18 to TRBJ2-7; D not certain. This CDR3 is built from 14 residues. Trimming cost V 0 bases and J 1 base, with 7 bases left between them. Germline assignment: CDR1 KGHSH and CDR2 LQKENI. The CDR3 reads CASSPPGESYEQYF. The CDR3 DNA reads TGTGCCAGCTCACCACCAGGAGAGTCCTACGAGCAGTACTTC.

The chain uses TRBV5-4 and TRBJ2-7; 10 bases match TRBD1. The CDR3 runs to 13 residues. Germline V CDR1 and CDR2: SGHNT, YYREEE (reference sequence). V shed 6 bases and J 5 bases; nucleotides not matched to a gene: 5. The CDR3 DNA reads TGTGCCAGCACCCGACAGGGGGCCGACGAGCAGTACTTC. As protein: CASTRQGADEQYF.

The chain links TRBV4-3 to TRBJ2-1; no definite D call. Per the germline V gene, CDR1 is LGHNA and CDR2 is YSLEER. This CDR3 has 12 residues. V was pared by 4 bases and J by 9 bases, with 10 bases between. The CDR3 loop is CASSRLSGEQFF. CDR3 in DNA: TGCGCCAGCAGCCGCCTCTCCGGTGAGCAGTTCTTC.

This chain connects TRBV30 to TRBJ2-3; 10 nucleotides match TRBD2. The CDR3 length is 15 residues. Germline trimming cut 4 bases from V and 3 bases from J; bases unmatched to any gene: 7. Germline V gene sequence: CDR1 GTSNPN, CDR2 SVGIG (reference sequence). CDR3 region: CAWMGLAGVTDTQYF. CDR3 nucleotide sequence: TGTGCCTGGATGGGCCTAGCGGGAGTGACAGATACGCAGTATTTT.

This chain connects TRBV5-4 to TRBJ2-2; 7 bases are a match to TRBD1. The CDR3 is 16 amino acids. Germline trimming cut 3 bases from V and 3 bases from J; bases unmatched to any gene: 8. From germline, CDR1 is SGHNT and CDR2 YYREEE (reference sequence). For the CDR3, the DNA is TGTGCCAGCAGCTCCGCCGGACAGGTTCACACCGGGGAGCTGTTTTTT. Residues: CASSSAGQVHTGELFF.

This clone was found once. The chain carries TRBV9 and TRBJ2-7, with 7 bases lining up with TRBD2. The V segment lost 1 base and the J segment 6 bases; nucleotides outside the gene matches: 13. Germline CDR1 and CDR2: SGDLS and YYNGEE. The CDR3 is made up of 16 amino acids. CDR3 in DNA: TGTGCCAGCAGCGTATCCCTACTCGCGGGAGCGGGCGAGCAGTACTTC. This codes for CASSVSLLAGAGEQYF.